The source of this TCR beta chain is a study of CD8 T cells in Susac syndrome. Whole-study results and caveats: It was acknowledged in the study that its TCR sequencing and HLA analysis involved a relatively small number of individuals.

With respect to this clonotype: The target antigen is unknown. A read error may account for a junction end that differs from germline.

The CDR3 sequence is 15 residues long. The germline CDR1 and CDR2 sequences are SGDLS and YYNGEE. RNA was extracted with the RNeasy kit, and a quantity of roughly 0.45 to 1 ug was reverse transcribed using random hexamers. The immunoSEQ assay covered 54 Vbeta and 13 Jbeta segments for CDR3. TCRdb redid the calling of the immunoSEQ multiplex PCR reads with MiXCR, one entry per CDR3 protein. This sample yields approximately 230,000 distinct CDR3 sequences, of which around 93% are seen a single time; approximately 0.072% belongs to the top ten. The sequenced target, TCR beta, came from blood CD8+ and CD4+ T cells. FACS enriched CD8+ TEMRA cells, while bulk CD8+ and CD4+ were negatively isolated.

This TCR was sampled from a human donor with multiple sclerosis. The chain links TRBV9 to TRBJ2-1, with TRBD1 matching over 10 bases. The sequenced sample was CD4+ T cells from PBMCs. CDR3 sequence: CASTVTGTGANEQFF. The CDR3 DNA reads as TGTGCCAGCACCGTAACCGGGACAGGGGCCAATGAGCAGTTCTTC.